Described below is a single TCR beta chain sequence and its context. The antigen is undetermined. Trimming took off 4 bases at V and 2 bases at J, with 9 bases between the two ends. Germline lookup yields CDR1 SGHDN and CDR2 FVKESK. This CDR3 is 13 amino acids long. The sample originates from a study of a mutant IDH1 vaccine in newly diagnosed glioma. Overall study: The timing of visit V12 was week 35, and that of visit V13 was week 47.

TCRdb's copy holds only in-frame clones and misses some; the assay was immunoSEQ multiplex PCR. In the table there are over 30,000 clones, approximately 90% of which are singletons. The time point is: week 47, end of study. One vaccine dose held 300 ug of mutant IDH1 20-mer peptide and came with topical imiquimod. Patients, over weeks 1, 3, 5, 7, 11, 15, 19 and 23, received a total of eight vaccinations. This material consisted of PBMCs, taken from a glioma patient whose treatment included an IDH1 peptide vaccine. V usage is TRBV14 and J usage is TRBJ2-7; D remains ambiguous. The clonotype originates from a woman in her twenties or thirties with glioma. The CDR3, as DNA: TGTGCCAGCAGCCTAAGGGTCCCCTACGAGCAGTACTTC. Translation: CASSLRVPYEQYF.